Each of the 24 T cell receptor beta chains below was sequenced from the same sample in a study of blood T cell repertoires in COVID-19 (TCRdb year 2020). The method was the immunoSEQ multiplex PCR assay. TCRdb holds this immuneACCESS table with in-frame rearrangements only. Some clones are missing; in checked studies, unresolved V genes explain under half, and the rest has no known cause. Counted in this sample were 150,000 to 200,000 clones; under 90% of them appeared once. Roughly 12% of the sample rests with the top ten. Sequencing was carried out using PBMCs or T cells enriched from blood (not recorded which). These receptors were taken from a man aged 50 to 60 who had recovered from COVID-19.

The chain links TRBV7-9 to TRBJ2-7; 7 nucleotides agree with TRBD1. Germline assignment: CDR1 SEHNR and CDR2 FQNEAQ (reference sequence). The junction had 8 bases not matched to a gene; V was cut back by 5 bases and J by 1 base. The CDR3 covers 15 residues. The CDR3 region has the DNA TGTGCCAGCAGCCCAAACCGGGGACAGTCCTACGAGCAGTACTTC. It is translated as CASSPNRGQSYEQYF.

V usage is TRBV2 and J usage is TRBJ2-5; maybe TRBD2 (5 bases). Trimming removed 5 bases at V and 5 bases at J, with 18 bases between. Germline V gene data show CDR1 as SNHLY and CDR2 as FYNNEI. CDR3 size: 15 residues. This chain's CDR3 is CASSLGNTRRETQYF. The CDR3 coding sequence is TGTGCCAGCAGTCTTGGAAATACCCGGAGGGAGACCCAGTACTTC.

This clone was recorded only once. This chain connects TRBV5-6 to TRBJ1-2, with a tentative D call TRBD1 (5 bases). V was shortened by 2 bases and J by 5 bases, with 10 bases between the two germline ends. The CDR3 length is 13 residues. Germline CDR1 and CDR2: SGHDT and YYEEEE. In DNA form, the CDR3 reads TGTGCCAGCAGCTTAGCGGGGGGGTATGGCTACACCTTC. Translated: CASSLAGGYGYTF.

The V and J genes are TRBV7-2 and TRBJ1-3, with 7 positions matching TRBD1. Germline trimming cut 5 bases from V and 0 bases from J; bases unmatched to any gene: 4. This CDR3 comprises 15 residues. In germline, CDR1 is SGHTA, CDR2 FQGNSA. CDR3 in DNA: TGTGCCAGCAGCCGCGGGACAGCCTCTGGAAACACCATATATTTT. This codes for CASSRGTASGNTIYF.

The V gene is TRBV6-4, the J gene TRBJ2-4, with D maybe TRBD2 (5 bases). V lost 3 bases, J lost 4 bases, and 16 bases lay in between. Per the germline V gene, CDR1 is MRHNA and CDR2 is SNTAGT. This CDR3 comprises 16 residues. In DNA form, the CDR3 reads TGTGCCAGCAGTGAGTCCCGACTCCGGGGAAAAAACATTCAGTACTTC. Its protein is CASSESRLRGKNIQYF.

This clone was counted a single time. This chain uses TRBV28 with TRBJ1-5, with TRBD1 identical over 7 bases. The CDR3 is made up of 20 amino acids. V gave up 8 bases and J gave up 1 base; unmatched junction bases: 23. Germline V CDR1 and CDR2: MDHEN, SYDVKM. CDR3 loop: CASGQVRGIGIGASNQPQHF. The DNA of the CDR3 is TGTGCCAGCGGACAGGTCAGGGGGATAGGGATAGGGGCGAGCAATCAGCCCCAGCATTTT. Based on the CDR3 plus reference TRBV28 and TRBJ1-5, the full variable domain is DVKVTQSSRYLVKRTGEKVFLECVQDMDHENMFWYRQDPGLGLRLIYFSYDVKMKEKGDIPEGYSVSREKKERFSLILESASTNQTSMYLCASGQVRGIGIGASNQPQHFGDGTRLSIL.

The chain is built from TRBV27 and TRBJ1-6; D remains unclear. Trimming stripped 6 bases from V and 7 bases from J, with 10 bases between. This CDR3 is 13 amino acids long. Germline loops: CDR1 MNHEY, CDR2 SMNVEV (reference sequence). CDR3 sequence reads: CASSQTGNSPLHF. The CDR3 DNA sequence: TGTGCCAGCAGCCAGACGGGGAATTCACCCCTCCACTTT.

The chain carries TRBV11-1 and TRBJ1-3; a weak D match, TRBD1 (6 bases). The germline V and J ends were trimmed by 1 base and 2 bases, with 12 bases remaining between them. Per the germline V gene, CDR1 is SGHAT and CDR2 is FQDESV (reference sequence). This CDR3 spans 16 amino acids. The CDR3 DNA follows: TGTGCCAGCAGCTTAGGACCCCAGGGGACTGGAAACACCATATATTTT. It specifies CASSLGPQGTGNTIYF. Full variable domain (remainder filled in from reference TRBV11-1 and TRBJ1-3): EAEVAQSPRYKITEKSQAVAFWCDPISGHATLYWYRQILGQGPELLVQFQDESVVDDSQLPKDRFSAERLKGVDSTLKIQPAELGDSAMYLCASSLGPQGTGNTIYFGEGSWLTVV.

CDR3 residues: CASSSGWNTEAFF. In nucleotides, the CDR3 is TGTGCCAGCAGTTCCGGTTGGAACACTGAAGCTTTCTTT. The chain employs TRBV6-5 and TRBJ1-1; D is ambiguous. Trimming left V 4 bases short and J 1 base short, with 7 bases between. This CDR3 has 13 amino acids. Germline V CDR1 and CDR2: MNHEY, SVGAGI.

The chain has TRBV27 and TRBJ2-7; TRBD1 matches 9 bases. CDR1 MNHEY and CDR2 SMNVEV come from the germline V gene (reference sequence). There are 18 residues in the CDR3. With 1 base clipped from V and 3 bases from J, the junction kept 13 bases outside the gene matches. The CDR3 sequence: CASSLLGGITGGFYEQYF. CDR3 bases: TGTGCCAGCAGTTTATTAGGGGGTATAACAGGGGGCTTCTACGAGCAGTACTTC.

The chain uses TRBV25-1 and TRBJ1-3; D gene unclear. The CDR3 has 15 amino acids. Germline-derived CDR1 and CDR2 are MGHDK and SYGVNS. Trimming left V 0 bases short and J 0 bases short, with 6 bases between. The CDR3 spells CASSEYRSSGNTIYF. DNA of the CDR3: TGTGCCAGCAGTGAATATAGGAGCTCTGGAAACACCATATATTTT.

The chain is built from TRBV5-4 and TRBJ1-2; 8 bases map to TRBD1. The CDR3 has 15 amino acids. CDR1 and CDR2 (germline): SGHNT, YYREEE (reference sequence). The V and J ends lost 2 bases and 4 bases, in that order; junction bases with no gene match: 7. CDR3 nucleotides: TGTGCCAGCAGCTTACAGGGGGTTGGTCTCTATGGCTACACCTTC. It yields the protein CASSLQGVGLYGYTF.

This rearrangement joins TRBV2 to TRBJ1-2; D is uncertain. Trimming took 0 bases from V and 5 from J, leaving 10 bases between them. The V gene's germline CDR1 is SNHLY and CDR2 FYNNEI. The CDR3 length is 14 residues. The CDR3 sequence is CASSEAQNAYGYTF. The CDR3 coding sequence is TGTGCCAGCAGTGAAGCACAGAACGCGTATGGCTACACCTTC.

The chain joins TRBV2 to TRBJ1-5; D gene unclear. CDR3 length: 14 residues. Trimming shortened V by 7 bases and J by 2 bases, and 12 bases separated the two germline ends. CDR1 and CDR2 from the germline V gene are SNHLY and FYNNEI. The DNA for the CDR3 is TGTGCCAGCATGGGCAGAATGCGCAATCAGCCCCAGCATTTT. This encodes CASMGRMRNQPQHF.

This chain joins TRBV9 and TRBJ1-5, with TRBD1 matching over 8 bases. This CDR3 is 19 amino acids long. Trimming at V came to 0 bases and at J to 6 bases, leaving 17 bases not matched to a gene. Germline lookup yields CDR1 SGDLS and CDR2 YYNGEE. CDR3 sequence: CASSVGGTGGIFFVQPQHF. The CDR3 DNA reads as TGTGCCAGCAGCGTAGGGGGAACAGGGGGTATCTTTTTTGTTCAGCCCCAGCATTTT.

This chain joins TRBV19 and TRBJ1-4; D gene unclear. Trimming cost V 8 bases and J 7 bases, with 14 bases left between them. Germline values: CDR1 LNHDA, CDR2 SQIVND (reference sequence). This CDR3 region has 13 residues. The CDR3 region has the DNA TGTGCCAGTCGCCCCGCGTCGGGTGAAAAACTGTTTTTT. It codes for CASRPASGEKLFF.

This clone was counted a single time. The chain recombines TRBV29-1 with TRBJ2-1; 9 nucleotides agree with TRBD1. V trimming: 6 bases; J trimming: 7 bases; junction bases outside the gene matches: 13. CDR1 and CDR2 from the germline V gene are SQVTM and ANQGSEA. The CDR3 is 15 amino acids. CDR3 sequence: CSVPKGDRAANEQFF. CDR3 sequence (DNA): TGCAGCGTCCCCAAGGGGGACAGGGCAGCTAATGAGCAGTTCTTC.

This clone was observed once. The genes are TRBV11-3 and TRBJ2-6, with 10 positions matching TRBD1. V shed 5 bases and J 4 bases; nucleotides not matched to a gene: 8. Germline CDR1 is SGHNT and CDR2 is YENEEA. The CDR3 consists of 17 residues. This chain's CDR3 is CASSPGQGDSGANVLTF. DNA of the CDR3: TGTGCCAGCAGCCCAGGACAGGGGGATTCGGGGGCCAACGTCCTGACTTTC.

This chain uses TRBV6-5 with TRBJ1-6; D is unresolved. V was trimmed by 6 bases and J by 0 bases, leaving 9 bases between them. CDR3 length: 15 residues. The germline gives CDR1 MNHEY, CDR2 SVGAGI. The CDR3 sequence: CASRAVSSYNSPLHF. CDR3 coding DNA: TGTGCCAGCAGGGCGGTGAGCTCCTATAATTCACCCCTCCACTTT.

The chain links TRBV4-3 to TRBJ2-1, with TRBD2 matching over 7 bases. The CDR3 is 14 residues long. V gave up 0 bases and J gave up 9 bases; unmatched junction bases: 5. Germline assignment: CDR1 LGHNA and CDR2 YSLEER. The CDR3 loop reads CASSQEGGDGEQFF. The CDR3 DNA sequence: TGCGCCAGCAGCCAAGAGGGGGGGGACGGTGAGCAGTTCTTC.

CDR3 DNA sequence: TGTGCCAGCAGGCAGGGGGTTGGTTATGGCTACACCTTC. This gives the protein CASRQGVGYGYTF. The J gene is TRBJ1-2, the V gene TRBV2; 7 nucleotides match TRBD1. J gave up 5 bases and V 6 bases, and 6 bases lay outside the gene matches. The CDR3 loop spans 13 amino acids. From germline, CDR1 is SNHLY and CDR2 FYNNEI.

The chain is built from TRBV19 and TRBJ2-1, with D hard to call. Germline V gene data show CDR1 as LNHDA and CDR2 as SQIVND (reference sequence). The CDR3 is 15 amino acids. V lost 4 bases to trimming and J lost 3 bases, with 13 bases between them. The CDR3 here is CASSRRLQDYNEQFF. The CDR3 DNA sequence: TGTGCCAGTAGTAGAAGACTCCAAGACTACAATGAGCAGTTCTTC.

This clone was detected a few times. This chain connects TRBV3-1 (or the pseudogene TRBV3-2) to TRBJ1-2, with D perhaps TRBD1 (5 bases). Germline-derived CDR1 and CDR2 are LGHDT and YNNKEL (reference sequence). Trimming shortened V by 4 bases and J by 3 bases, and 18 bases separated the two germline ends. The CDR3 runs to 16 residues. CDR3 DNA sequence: TGTGCCAGCAGCCGAGATCAGAAAAGGGGATACTATGGCTACACCTTC. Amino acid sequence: CASSRDQKRGYYGYTF.

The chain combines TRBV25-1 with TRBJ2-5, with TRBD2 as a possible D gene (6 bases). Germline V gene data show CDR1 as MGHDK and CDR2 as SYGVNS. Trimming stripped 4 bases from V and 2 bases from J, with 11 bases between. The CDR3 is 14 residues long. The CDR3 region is CASSAPGRQETQYF. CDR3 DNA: TGTGCCAGCAGTGCCCCCGGGAGACAAGAGACCCAGTACTTC. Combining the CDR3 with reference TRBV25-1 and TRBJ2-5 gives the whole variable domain EADIYQTPRYLVIGTGKKITLECSQTMGHDKMYWYQQDPGMELHLIHYSYGVNSTEKGDLSSESTVSRIRTEHFPLTLESARPSHTSQYLCASSAPGRQETQYFGPGTRLLVL.